A single sample gave rise to the 20 T cell receptor beta chains below, sequenced in a study of OX40 agonist ivuxolimab in advanced cancers. The assay was immunoSEQ multiplex PCR, and TCRdb's table has in-frame clones only and misses some. The table lists about 93,000 clones, around 90% of them singletons, with 0.51% in the top ten. The sequences come from CD4+ or CD8+ T cells sorted from blood, collected in a trial of the OX40 agonist ivuxolimab. The receptor source for this set is an adult with an advanced solid tumor such as melanoma, head and neck, liver or kidney cancer.

The CDR3: CASRSTLAKNIQYF. The DNA for the CDR3 is TGTGCCAGCCGGTCCACTCTAGCCAAAAACATTCAGTACTTC. The chain has TRBV11-3 and TRBJ2-4; D is ambiguous. This CDR3 spans 14 amino acids. V lost 8 bases and J 0 bases, leaving 11 bases between the germline ends. Germline CDR1 is SGHNT and CDR2 is YENEEA.

This chain links TRBV21-1 with TRBJ2-3; the listed D gene, TRBD2, was not tested against the DNA. TRBV21-1 is noted as a pseudogene. The CDR3 loop spans 16 amino acids. CDR3: CASSKGLAGGADTQYF. CDR3 in DNA: TGTGCCAGCAGCAAAGGCTTAGCGGGAGGGGCAGATACGCAGTATTTT.

The CDR3 DNA is TGCGCCAGCACCCCGGACATTAGCTACGAGCAGTACTTC. Translating it yields CASTPDISYEQYF. This sequence joins TRBV5-1 and TRBJ2-7; D may be TRBD1 (5 bases). Trimming took 6 bases from V and 3 from J, leaving 13 bases between them. Germline V gene lookup returns CDR1 SGHRS and CDR2 YFSETQ. The length of the CDR3 is 13 residues.

This clone was detected only a few times. This chain links TRBV19 with TRBJ1-2; no reliable D call. The CDR3 totals 13 residues. V was trimmed by 5 bases and J by 8 bases, leaving 15 bases between them. The germline V gene has CDR1 LNHDA and CDR2 SQIVND (reference sequence). CDR3 residues: CASSPQPTGGYTF. CDR3 nucleotide sequence: TGTGCCAGTAGTCCCCAACCGACTGGGGGCTACACCTTC.

V is TRBV10-1 and J is TRBJ2-1; a weak D match, TRBD1 (6 bases). Germline V lookup: CDR1 WNHNN, CDR2 SYGVQD (reference sequence). This CDR3 region has 12 residues. The germline V and J ends were trimmed by 4 bases and 12 bases, with 13 bases remaining between them. The CDR3 DNA is TGCGCCAGCAGTGCGGCTACAGGGCCGCAGTTCTTC. Its translation is CASSAATGPQFF.

The gene calls are TRBV20-1 and TRBJ2-7; possible D gene TRBD1, 6 bases. The length of the CDR3 is 11 residues. Germline CDR1 reads DFQATT; CDR2 reads SNEGSKA (reference sequence). Trimming shortened V by 5 bases and J by 4 bases, and 9 bases separated the two germline ends. CDR3 DNA: TGCAGTGCTGCGGACAGTTACGAGCAGTACTTC. Its translation: CSAADSYEQYF.

The rearrangement joins TRBV10-3 to TRBJ2-7, with 10 bases that match TRBD1. V lost 5 bases and J lost 4; bases outside the gene matches: 5. CDR1 and CDR2 from the germline V gene are ENHRY and SYGVKD. The CDR3 consists of 14 residues. CDR3 sequence: CAISPGTGAYEQYF. CDR3 DNA: TGTGCCATCAGTCCCGGGACAGGGGCGTACGAGCAGTACTTC.

CDR3: CASSFRMGDQETQYF. The CDR3 nucleotides read TGTGCCAGCAGCTTTCGTATGGGTGACCAAGAGACCCAGTACTTC. The rearrangement links TRBV11-3 to TRBJ2-5; D gene ambiguous. The ends were cut back, 3 bases at V and 0 bases at J, with 11 bases in the middle. This CDR3 spans 15 amino acids. CDR1 SGHNT and CDR2 YENEEA come from the germline V gene. The variable domain in full, with the rest retrieved from reference TRBV11-3 and TRBJ2-5, is EAGVVQSPRYKIIEKKQPVAFWCNPISGHNTLYWYLQNLGQGPELLIRYENEEAVDDSQLPKDRFSAERLKGVDSTLKIQPAELGDSAVYLCASSFRMGDQETQYFGPGTRLLVL.

The chain uses TRBV9 and TRBJ2-3, with 11 bases that match TRBD2. This CDR3 region has 16 residues. Germline values: CDR1 SGDLS, CDR2 YYNGEE. V lost 3 bases to trimming and J lost 2 bases; unmatched junction nucleotides: 5. CDR3 region: CASSALTSGVTDTQYF. For the CDR3, the DNA is TGTGCCAGCAGCGCCTTGACTAGCGGGGTCACAGATACGCAGTATTTT.

The chain carries TRBV7-9 and TRBJ2-7; no reliable D call. Per germline, CDR1 SEHNR and CDR2 FQNEAQ (reference sequence). Trimming removed 3 bases from V and 1 base from J, with 10 bases in between. The CDR3 consists of 14 residues. The CDR3 nucleotides are TGTGCCAGCAGCTTGGAAGTCCGGTCCTACGAGCAGTACTTC. Translating gives CASSLEVRSYEQYF. Full variable domain (remainder filled in from reference TRBV7-9 and TRBJ2-7): DTGVSQNPRHKITKRGQNVTFRCDPISEHNRLYWYRQTLGQGPEFLTYFQNEAQLEKSRLLSDRFSAERPKGSFSTLEIQRTEQGDSAMYLCASSLEVRSYEQYFGPGTRLTVT.

V and J are TRBV7-3 and TRBJ2-7, with D uncertain. V was trimmed by 5 bases and J by 6 bases, leaving 14 bases between them. This CDR3 contains 13 residues. Per the germline V gene, CDR1 is SGHTA and CDR2 is FQGTGA. CDR3 protein: CASSPSLGSEQYF. CDR3 bases: TGTGCCAGCAGCCCGTCCTTGGGAAGCGAGCAGTACTTC.

The rearrangement uses TRBV2 and TRBJ2-3; 10 bases are shared with TRBD2. The germline V gene has CDR1 SNHLY and CDR2 FYNNEI. V lost 7 bases to trimming and J lost 6 bases; unmatched junction nucleotides: 10. The CDR3 is 15 amino acids. The CDR3: CASTSLLAGADTQYF. CDR3 nucleotide sequence: TGTGCCAGCACTTCGCTCCTAGCGGGAGCGGATACGCAGTATTTT. The complete variable domain, with remaining parts taken from reference TRBV2 and TRBJ2-3, reads EPEVTQTPSHQVTQMGQEVILRCVPISNHLYFYWYRQILGQKVEFLVSFYNNEISEKSEIFDDQFSVERPDGSNFTLKIRSTKLEDSAMYFCASTSLLAGADTQYFGPGTRLTVL.

CDR3 nucleotides: TGTGCCAGCAGCGGGGGACCGATCCTAAGTCAGCCCCAGCATTTT. It specifies CASSGGPILSQPQHF. V and J are TRBV9 and TRBJ1-5; a weak D match, TRBD1 (5 bases). The germline CDR1 and CDR2 sequences are SGDLS and YYNGEE. V lost 3 bases and J 6 bases, leaving 16 bases between the germline ends. CDR3 length: 15 residues.

The V gene is TRBV15, the J gene TRBJ2-1, with D perhaps TRBD2 (5 bases). V was shortened by 8 bases and J by 3 bases, with 8 bases between the two germline ends. This CDR3 region has 12 residues. CDR1 and CDR2 (germline): LNHNV, YYDKDF (reference sequence). The CDR3 DNA reads TGTGCCACCTCCAGCGGCTACAATGAGCAGTTCTTC. Its protein product is CATSSGYNEQFF.

This clone has a single count. V usage is TRBV6-1 and J usage is TRBJ2-1; 9 nucleotides line up with TRBD2. Germline lookup yields CDR1 MNHNS and CDR2 SASEGT. The CDR3 totals 15 residues. Trimming took 8 bases from V and 6 from J; bases not matched to a gene: 11. CDR3 sequence reads: CASLGGGGAVNEQFF. Written as DNA, the CDR3 is TGTGCCAGCCTGGGTGGCGGGGGGGCCGTCAATGAGCAGTTCTTC.

This chain joins TRBV1 and TRBJ2-4; the D call TRBD1 from the table was never checked on the DNA. TRBV1 is a listed pseudogene. The CDR3 extends over 17 amino acids. The CDR3 bases are TGCACCAGCAGCCAAGATTGGGACAGGATAGTAAAAAACATTCAGTACTTC. Translating gives CTSSQDWDRIVKNIQYF.

The rearrangement links TRBV21-1 to TRBJ2-2; the table's D gene call, TRBD1, was not cross checked with the DNA. TRBV21-1 is described as a pseudogene. The CDR3 spans 14 residues. The CDR3 sequence: CASTGQAHAGELFF. Written as DNA, the CDR3 is TGTGCCAGCACCGGACAGGCGCACGCCGGGGAGCTGTTTTTT.

The rearrangement uses TRBV9 and TRBJ2-3; 12 nucleotides line up with TRBD2. Germline V CDR1 and CDR2: SGDLS, YYNGEE. The trim removed 0 bases at V and 8 bases at J, leaving 7 bases unmatched. The CDR3 length is 16 residues. CDR3 sequence reads: CASSVGPSGGAGTQYF. As DNA, the CDR3 is TGTGCCAGCAGCGTAGGTCCTAGCGGGGGGGCAGGTACGCAGTATTTT.

The chain links TRBV6-5 to TRBJ2-7; possible D gene TRBD1, 6 bases. The CDR3 loop spans 14 amino acids. Germline V gene sequence: CDR1 MNHEY, CDR2 SVGAGI. Trimming left V 7 bases short and J 7 bases short, with 20 bases between. The CDR3 bases are TGTGCCAGCACTGAGAGGGGGAGTCCGAGAGAGCAGTACTTC. It codes for CASTERGSPREQYF.

J is TRBJ1-2 and V is TRBV11-2, with D perhaps TRBD1 (5 bases). V shed 3 bases and J shed 8 bases, with 16 bases lying between them. Germline lookup yields CDR1 SGHAT and CDR2 FQNNGV. The CDR3 loop spans 14 amino acids. The CDR3 DNA reads as TGTGCCAGCAGCTTTCGGGACCCAGCGGGGGGCTACACCTTC. Protein sequence: CASSFRDPAGGYTF.